This TCR beta chain appears in the sequencing data of a study of cytomegalovirus exposure and HLA in healthy donors. Germline V gene sequence: CDR1 SGHRS, CDR2 YFSETQ. V trimming: 4 bases; J trimming: 3 bases; junction bases outside the gene matches: 14. This CDR3 comprises 17 residues. The PCR employed 60 Vbeta primers together with 13 Jbeta primers. Method: immunoSEQ multiplex PCR; TCRdb's copy keeps in-frame clones and lacks some. The sample has about 190,000 clones; roughly 90% are singletons. The specimen was PBMCs. The genes are TRBV5-1 and TRBJ2-5; 8 positions agree with TRBD2. This receptor was obtained from a woman in her 30s in good health and CMV-seronegative. Here the CDR3 DNA reads TGCGCCAGCAGCCCTAGTACGGGGGCGCGGGAGGAAGAGACCCAGTACTTC. It specifies CASSPSTGAREEETQYF.